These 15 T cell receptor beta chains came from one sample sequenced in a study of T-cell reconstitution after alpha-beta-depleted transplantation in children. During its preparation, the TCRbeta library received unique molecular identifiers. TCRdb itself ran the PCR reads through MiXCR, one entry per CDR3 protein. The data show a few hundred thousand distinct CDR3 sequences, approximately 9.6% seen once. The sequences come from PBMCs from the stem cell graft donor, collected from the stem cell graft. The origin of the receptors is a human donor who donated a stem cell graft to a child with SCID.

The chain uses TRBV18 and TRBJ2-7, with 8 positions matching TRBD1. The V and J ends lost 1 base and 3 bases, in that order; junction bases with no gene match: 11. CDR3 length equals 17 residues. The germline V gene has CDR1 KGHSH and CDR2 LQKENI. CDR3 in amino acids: CASSPRRWDRINYEQYF. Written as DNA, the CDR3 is TGTGCCAGCTCACCACGCCGGTGGGACAGGATTAACTACGAGCAGTACTTC.

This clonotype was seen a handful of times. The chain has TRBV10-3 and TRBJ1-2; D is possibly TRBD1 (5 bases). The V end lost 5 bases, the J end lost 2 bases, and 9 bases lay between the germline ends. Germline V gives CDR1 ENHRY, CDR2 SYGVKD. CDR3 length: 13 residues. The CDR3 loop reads CAISLDNNYGYTF. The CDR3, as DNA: TGTGCCATCAGTTTGGACAACAACTATGGCTACACCTTC.

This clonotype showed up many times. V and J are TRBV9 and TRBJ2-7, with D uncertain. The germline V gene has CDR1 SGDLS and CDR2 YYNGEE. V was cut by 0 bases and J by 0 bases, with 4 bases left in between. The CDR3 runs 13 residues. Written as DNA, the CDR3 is TGTGCCAGCAGCGTAGAGGGCTCCTACGAGCAGTACTTC. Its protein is CASSVEGSYEQYF. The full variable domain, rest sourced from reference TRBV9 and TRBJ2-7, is DSGVTQTPKHLITATGQRVTLRCSPRSGDLSVYWYQQSLDQGLQFLIQYYNGEERAKGNILERFSAQQFPDLHSELNLSSLELGDSALYFCASSVEGSYEQYFGPGTRLTVT.

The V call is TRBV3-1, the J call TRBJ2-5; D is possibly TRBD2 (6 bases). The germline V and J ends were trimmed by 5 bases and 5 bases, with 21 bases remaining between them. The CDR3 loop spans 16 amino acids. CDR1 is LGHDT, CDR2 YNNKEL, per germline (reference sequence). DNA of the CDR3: TGTGCCAGCAGCGACGGACTAACCGGCCTATGGGAGACCCAGTACTTC. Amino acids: CASSDGLTGLWETQYF.

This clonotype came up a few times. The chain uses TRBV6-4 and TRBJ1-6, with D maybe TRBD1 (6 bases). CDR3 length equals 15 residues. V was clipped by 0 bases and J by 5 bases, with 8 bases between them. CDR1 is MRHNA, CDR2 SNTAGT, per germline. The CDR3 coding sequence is TGTGCCAGCAGTGACTCGCCAGGGGATAATTCACCCCTCCACTTT. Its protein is CASSDSPGDNSPLHF.

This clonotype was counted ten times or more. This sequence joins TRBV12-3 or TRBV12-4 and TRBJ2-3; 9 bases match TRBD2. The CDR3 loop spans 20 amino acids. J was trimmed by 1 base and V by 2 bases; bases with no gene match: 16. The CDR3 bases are TGTGCCAGCAGTTTACGTGGTTGGGGTTTAGCGGGGGACGGCACAGATACGCAGTATTTT. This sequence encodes CASSLRGWGLAGDGTDTQYF.

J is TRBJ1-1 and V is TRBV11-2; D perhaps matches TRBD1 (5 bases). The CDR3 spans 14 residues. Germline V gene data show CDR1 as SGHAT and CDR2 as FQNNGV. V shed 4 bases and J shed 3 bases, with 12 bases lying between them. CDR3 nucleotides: TGTGCCAGCAGCTCGGACACCGCGTACACTGAAGCTTTCTTT. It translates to CASSSDTAYTEAFF. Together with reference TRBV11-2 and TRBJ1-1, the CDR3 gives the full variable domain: EAGVAQSPRYKIIEKRQSVAFWCNPISGHATLYWYQQILGQGPKLLIQFQNNGVVDDSQLPKDRFSAERLKGVDSTLKIQPAKLEDSAVYLCASSSDTAYTEAFFGQGTRLTVV.

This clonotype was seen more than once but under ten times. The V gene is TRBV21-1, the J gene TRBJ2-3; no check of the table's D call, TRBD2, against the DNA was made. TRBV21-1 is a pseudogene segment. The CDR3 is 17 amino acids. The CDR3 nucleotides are TGTGCCAGCAGCCCTCGGACTAGCGGGATCTTCACAGATACGCAGTATTTT. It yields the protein CASSPRTSGIFTDTQYF.

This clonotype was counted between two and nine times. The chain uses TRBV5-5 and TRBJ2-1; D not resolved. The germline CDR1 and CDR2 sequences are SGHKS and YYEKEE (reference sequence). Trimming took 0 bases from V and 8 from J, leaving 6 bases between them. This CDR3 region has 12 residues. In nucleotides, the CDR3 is TGTGCCAGCAGCTTGGTCCAGTATGAGCAGTTCTTC. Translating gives CASSLVQYEQFF. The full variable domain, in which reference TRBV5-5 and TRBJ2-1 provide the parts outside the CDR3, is DAGVTQSPTHLIKTRGQQVTLRCSPISGHKSVSWYQQVLGQGPQFIFQYYEKEERGRGNFPDRFSARQFPNYSSELNVNALLLGDSALYLCASSLVQYEQFFGPGTRLTVL.

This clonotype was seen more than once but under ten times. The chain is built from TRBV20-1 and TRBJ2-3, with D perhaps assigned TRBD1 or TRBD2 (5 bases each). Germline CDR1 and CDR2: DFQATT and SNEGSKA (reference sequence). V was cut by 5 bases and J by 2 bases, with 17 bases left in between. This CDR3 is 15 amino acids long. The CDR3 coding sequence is TGCAGTGCTCACGCCGGGACGGAAAACACAGATACGCAGTATTTT. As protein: CSAHAGTENTDTQYF.

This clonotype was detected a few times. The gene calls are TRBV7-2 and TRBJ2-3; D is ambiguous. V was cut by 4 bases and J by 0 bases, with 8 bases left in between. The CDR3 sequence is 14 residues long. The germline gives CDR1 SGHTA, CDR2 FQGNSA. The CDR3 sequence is CASSWRFSTDTQYF. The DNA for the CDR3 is TGTGCCAGCAGCTGGCGGTTTAGCACAGATACGCAGTATTTT. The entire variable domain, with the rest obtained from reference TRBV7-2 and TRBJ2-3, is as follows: GAGVSQSPSNKVTEKGKDVELRCDPISGHTALYWYRQSLGQGLEFLIYFQGNSAPDKSGLPSDRFSAERTGGSVSTLTIQRTQQEDSAVYLCASSWRFSTDTQYFGPGTRLTVL.

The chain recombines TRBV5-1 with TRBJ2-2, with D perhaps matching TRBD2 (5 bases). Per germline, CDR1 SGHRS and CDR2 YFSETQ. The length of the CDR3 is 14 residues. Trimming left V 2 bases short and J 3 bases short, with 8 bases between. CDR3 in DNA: TGCGCCAGCAGCTTTGCCGGGGACACCGGGGAGCTGTTTTTT. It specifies CASSFAGDTGELFF.

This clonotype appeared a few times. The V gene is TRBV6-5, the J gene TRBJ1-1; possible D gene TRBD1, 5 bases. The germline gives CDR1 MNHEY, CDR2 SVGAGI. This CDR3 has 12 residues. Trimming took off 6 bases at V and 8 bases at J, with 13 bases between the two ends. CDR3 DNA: TGTGCCAGCAGCCGGGACGGCCAGGAAGCTTTCTTT. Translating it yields CASSRDGQEAFF.

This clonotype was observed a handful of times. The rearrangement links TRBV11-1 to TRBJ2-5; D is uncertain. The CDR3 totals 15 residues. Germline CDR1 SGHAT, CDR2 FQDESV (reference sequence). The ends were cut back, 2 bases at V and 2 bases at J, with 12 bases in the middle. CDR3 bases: TGTGCCAGCAGCTTAAACCCCGACAAGCAAGAGACCCAGTACTTC. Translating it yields CASSLNPDKQETQYF.

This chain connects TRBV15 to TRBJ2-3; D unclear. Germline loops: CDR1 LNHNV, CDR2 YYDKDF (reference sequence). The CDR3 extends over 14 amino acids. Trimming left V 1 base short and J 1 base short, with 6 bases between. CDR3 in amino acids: CATSRGPGTDTQYF. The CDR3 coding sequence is TGTGCCACCAGCAGAGGCCCGGGCACAGATACGCAGTATTTT.